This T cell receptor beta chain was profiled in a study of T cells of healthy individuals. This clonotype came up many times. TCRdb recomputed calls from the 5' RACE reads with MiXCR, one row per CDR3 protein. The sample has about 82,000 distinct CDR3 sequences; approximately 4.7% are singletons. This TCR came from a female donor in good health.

CDR3 in DNA: TGTGCCAGCAGTCTCCCACCCGGGGGTGAGCAGTTCTTC. Translation gives CASSLPPGGEQFF. The V call is TRBV12-3 or TRBV12-4, the J call TRBJ2-1; tentatively, D is TRBD2 (6 bases). Trimming took off 5 bases at V and 9 bases at J, with 14 bases between the two ends. CDR3 length: 13 residues.